The rows below give T cell receptor beta chains drawn from one sample of a study of CD8+ T cells in alopecia areata. Profiled with immunoSEQ multiplex PCR; TCRdb holds only in-frame clones, not every one. The table lists about 210,000 clones, around two fifths of them singletons. The source was CD4+ T cells sorted from blood, collected around week 37, from a patient treated with tofacitinib. All receptors come from a human donor with alopecia areata. Each CDR3 is given with its conserved first and last residue. D genes are given only for firm matches. Expanded clones are given a class, and other clones once, few, many or no size at all.

V gene	clone size	J gene	D gene	CDR3 DNA	CDR3 protein
TRBV7-6	.	TRBJ2-5	.	TGTGCCAGCAGCTTTTTAGCACAAGAGACCCAGTACTTC	CASSFLAQETQYF
TRBV6-5	few	TRBJ2-2	.	TGTGCCAGCTCACATCCGGACGGGGAGCTGTTTTTT	CASSHPDGELFF
TRBV7-9	.	TRBJ2-7	.	TGTGCCAGCAGCTTGGGTAGCGGCGAGCAGTACTTC	CASSLGSGEQYF
TRBV29-1	.	TRBJ2-3	.	TGCAGCGTTGCCCGACGGATGGGCACAGATACGCAGTATTTT	CSVARRMGTDTQYF
TRBV9	.	TRBJ2-3	.	TGTGCCAGCAGCGACCCTCCGGGGGCGGCGCAGTATTTT	CASSDPPGAAQYF
TRBV27	once	TRBJ2-6	.	TGTGCCAGTAGAACAGGGACTGGGGCCAACGTCCTGACTTTC	CASRTGTGANVLTF
TRBV6-5	.	TRBJ1-1	.	TGTGCCAGCAGAGGGGACACTGAAGCTTTCTTT	CASRGDTEAFF
TRBV7-2	.	TRBJ2-3	TRBD2	TGTGCCAGCAGCTCCCAGACTAGCGGGAGGACTAGCACAGATACGCAGTATTTT	CASSSQTSGRTSTDTQYF
TRBV5-4	.	TRBJ2-7	.	TGTGCCAGCAGCCCGGAGGTAGCCGGTGCCTACGAGCAGTACTTC	CASSPEVAGAYEQYF
TRBV28	few	TRBJ2-7	.	TGTGCCAGCCAAACACTAGTCGCTGAGCAGTACTTC	CASQTLVAEQYF
TRBV5-1	.	TRBJ1-2	.	TGCGCCAGCAGCTATTCCGGGACGATTGGCTACACCTTC	CASSYSGTIGYTF
TRBV4-1	.	TRBJ2-3	TRBD2	TGCGCCAGCAGCCAAGCGACTAGCGGGAGAATCACAGATACGCAGTATTTT	CASSQATSGRITDTQYF
TRBV9	once	TRBJ2-3	TRBD1	TGTGCCAGCAGCGCCGGGACAGGGGTCACAGATACGCAGTATTTT	CASSAGTGVTDTQYF
TRBV29-1	few	TRBJ2-3	.	TGCAGCGTTGAGGCCGGGAGAGTTGGAGATACGCAGTATTTT	CSVEAGRVGDTQYF
TRBV9	few	TRBJ1-2	TRBD1	TGTGCCAGCAGCCCAGGACAGGGGGCGTATGGCTACACCTTC	CASSPGQGAYGYTF
TRBV7-8	.	TRBJ2-5	TRBD1	TGTGCCAGCTCCCTGACAGGGGAGGTGGAGACCCAGTACTTC	CASSLTGEVETQYF
TRBV19	few	TRBJ1-5	.	TGTGCCAGTAGTATAATCGCAGGGCTTCAGCCCCAGCATTTT	CASSIIAGLQPQHF
TRBV7-2	.	TRBJ2-2	TRBD2	TGTGCCAGCAGCCCACGAAAGGGACTAGCGGGAGATCCCGGGGAGCTGTTTTTT	CASSPRKGLAGDPGELFF
TRBV10-3	.	TRBJ1-2	TRBD1	TGTGCCATCAGAAGCGACAGGGGCGACAACTATGGCTACACCTTC	CAIRSDRGDNYGYTF
TRBV11-2	few	TRBJ2-1	.	TGTGCCAGCAGCTTAACTACGGGAGTCTACAATGAGCAGTTCTTC	CASSLTTGVYNEQFF
TRBV4-3	few	TRBJ1-1	TRBD1	TGCGCCAGCAGCCAAGAAGGACAGGGAGTGGGGAACACTGAAGCTTTCTTT	CASSQEGQGVGNTEAFF
TRBV7-2	.	TRBJ2-5	.	TGTGCCAGCAGGGAGGGCGGGAAAGAGACCCAGTACTTC	CASREGGKETQYF
TRBV25-1	.	TRBJ2-3	.	TGTGCCAGTTCAACTACCGCCCGGATCACAGATACGCAGTATTTT	CASSTTARITDTQYF
TRBV25-1	.	TRBJ2-7	TRBD2	TGTGCCAGCAGTGCGGCTAGCGGGATCTACGAGCAGTACTTC	CASSAASGIYEQYF
TRBV5-1	.	TRBJ2-1	TRBD1	TGCGCCAGCAGCTGGCAGGGGGCCTACAATGAGCAGTTCTTC	CASSWQGAYNEQFF
TRBV29-1	few	TRBJ1-2	.	TGCAGCGTCCAGACACGCGGCTACACCTTC	CSVQTRGYTF
TRBV28	.	TRBJ1-4	.	TGTGCCAGCAGAACGGCGGGTCTCGTTAATGAAAAACTGTTTTTT	CASRTAGLVNEKLFF
TRBV30	.	TRBJ2-7	.	TGTGCCTGGAAAGGGCGGTACGAGCAGTACTTC	CAWKGRYEQYF
TRBV2	.	TRBJ2-1	TRBD1	TGTGCCAGCCCAGGGACAGGTTCTGCCCCGCAGTTCTTC	CASPGTGSAPQFF
TRBV29-1	few	TRBJ2-3	.	TGCAGCGTTGGCCCTGGGACAGATACGCAGTATTTT	CSVGPGTDTQYF
TRBV5-4	.	TRBJ2-3	.	TGTGCCAGCAGCTTGGGAGTCTCGCTTTACACAGATACGCAGTATTTT	CASSLGVSLYTDTQYF
TRBV5-4	.	TRBJ2-5	TRBD1	TGTGCCAGCAGCCTGGGACAGAACAAAGAGACCCAGTACTTC	CASSLGQNKETQYF
TRBV14	few	TRBJ2-2	.	TGTGCCAGCAGCCAAGATCCGGTGACCGGGGAGCTGTTTTTT	CASSQDPVTGELFF
TRBV25-1	.	TRBJ2-3	.	TGTGCCAGCAGTGAGGCAGGCCAAGATACGCAGTATTTT	CASSEAGQDTQYF
TRBV28	.	TRBJ2-3	TRBD2	TGTGCCAGCAAGACTTGGGAGGGTACAGATACGCAGTATTTT	CASKTWEGTDTQYF
TRBV30	.	TRBJ2-7	TRBD2	TGTGCCCGGGGGGGGGCCTACGAGCAGTACTTC	CARGGAYEQYF
TRBV11-2	few	TRBJ2-7	TRBD1	TGTGCCAGCAGCTTAGATGGGACAGAGACCTACGAGCAGTACTTC	CASSLDGTETYEQYF
TRBV11-2	.	TRBJ2-3	.	TGTGCCAGCAGCTTAGTGGCGTTAACAGATACGCAGTATTTT	CASSLVALTDTQYF
TRBV30	.	TRBJ2-7	.	TGTGCCTGGACCAAGGCCTACGAGCAGTACTTC	CAWTKAYEQYF
TRBV30	few	TRBJ1-1	.	TGTGCCTGGACCAGAACAATCACTGAAGCTTTCTTT	CAWTRTITEAFF
TRBV29-1	.	TRBJ2-5	.	TGCAGCGTCGCTATTACCGGGGAAGAGACCCAGTACTTC	CSVAITGEETQYF
TRBV7-2	few	TRBJ2-6	.	TGTGCCAGCAGCTACGGTGGAGGGGCCAACGTCCTGACTTTC	CASSYGGGANVLTF
TRBV7-9	few	TRBJ2-7	.	TGTGCCAGCAGCTCTACCTCCGGGCTGCGGAGGGACTACGAGCAGTACTTC	CASSSTSGLRRDYEQYF
TRBV29-1	few	TRBJ1-2	TRBD1	TGCAGCGTGGCCGACAGGGGACTGAACTATGGCTACACCTTC	CSVADRGLNYGYTF
TRBV4-1	.	TRBJ1-2	.	TGCGCCAGCAGCCAAGGTGCCGGGGGCTATGGCTACACCTTC	CASSQGAGGYGYTF
TRBV29-1	.	TRBJ2-7	.	TGCAGCGTTGTCGAGGGAACCTACGAGCAGTACTTC	CSVVEGTYEQYF
TRBV5-1	.	TRBJ2-3	TRBD2	TGCGCCAGCAGCTTCTCCGGGACTAGCGTCACAGATACGCAGTATTTT	CASSFSGTSVTDTQYF
TRBV11-2	.	TRBJ2-5	TRBD1	TGTGCCAGCAGCTCCGGGACAGGGAAAGAGACCCAGTACTTC	CASSSGTGKETQYF
TRBV30	.	TRBJ2-5	.	TGTGCCTGGAGTGCGCAAAACCGGGAGACCCAGTACTTC	CAWSAQNRETQYF
TRBV9	few	TRBJ2-1	.	TGTGCCAGCAGCGTAGGGACGGGCTTCGCGGAGCAGTTCTTC	CASSVGTGFAEQFF
TRBV30	.	TRBJ1-1	TRBD1	TGTGCCTGGAGTACCGCGAGCAGGGGGTCAACTGAAGCTTTCTTT	CAWSTASRGSTEAFF
TRBV5-1	.	TRBJ2-2	.	TGCGCCAGCAGCTTGGCCCGGTCTAACGGGGAGCTGTTTTTT	CASSLARSNGELFF
TRBV27	.	TRBJ2-6	TRBD1	TGTGCCAGCAGTTTCTCCGACAGGGCTGGGGCCAACGTCCTGACTTTC	CASSFSDRAGANVLTF
TRBV6-1	few	TRBJ1-2	TRBD1	TGTGCCAGCACCCAAACGGGACAGCTAAACTATGGCTACACCTTC	CASTQTGQLNYGYTF
TRBV7-2	.	TRBJ2-7	TRBD2	TGTGCCAGCAGCCCGATAGCGGGCTCCCACGAGCAGTACTTC	CASSPIAGSHEQYF
TRBV5-1	few	TRBJ2-1	.	TGCGCCAGCAGCTTAGAACAGGGCTCCTACAATGAGCAGTTCTTC	CASSLEQGSYNEQFF
TRBV7-9	few	TRBJ2-3	TRBD1	TGTGCCAGCAGCTTAGGGACAGGGAGCACAGATACGCAGTATTTT	CASSLGTGSTDTQYF
TRBV7-9	few	TRBJ1-4	TRBD1	TGTGCCAGCAGGGGTCAACAGGGGCAGGGGGAAAAACTGTTTTTT	CASRGQQGQGEKLFF
TRBV6-1	few	TRBJ2-1	.	TGTGCCAGCAGTCTACCAGGTCGCCAGGGGCGGTTCTTC	CASSLPGRQGRFF